These 2 T cell receptor beta chains came from one sample sequenced in a study of cytomegalovirus exposure and HLA in healthy donors. Primers included in the PCR were 60 Vbeta and 13 Jbeta primers. TCRdb keeps only in-frame clones here, not all; method: immunoSEQ multiplex PCR. The sample holds around 58,000 clones. Sequences were obtained from PBMCs. The receptor source for this set is a middle-aged man in good health and CMV-seropositive.

The chain recombines TRBV6-5 with TRBJ2-5, with 7 bases that match TRBD1. Germline CDR1 reads MNHEY; CDR2 reads SVGAGI. This CDR3 spans 16 amino acids. The V and J ends lost 0 bases and 3 bases, in that order; junction bases with no gene match: 7. The CDR3 DNA reads as TGTGCCAGCAGTTACTCTAACAGGGGATTAGAAGAGACCCAGTACTTC. Translation: CASSYSNRGLEETQYF.

V gene TRBV10-3 combines with J gene TRBJ1-1; D perhaps matches TRBD1 (5 bases). The CDR3 consists of 13 residues. Germline V lookup: CDR1 ENHRY, CDR2 SYGVKD. Trimming removed 7 bases at V and 5 bases at J, with 14 bases between. CDR3 bases: TGTGCCATCACTGGGGGAGGAGGGACTGAAGCTTTCTTT. It codes for CAITGGGGTEAFF.